What follows is one TCR beta chain and its context. This entry belongs to a study of blood T cell repertoires in COVID-19. Study-wide context: Collection of acute and convalescent COVID-19 samples took place in the United States, Italy and Spain. T cells, B-cell-depleted T cells, or PBMCs provided the cDNA or gDNA that served as material.

CDR1 is SGHKS, CDR2 YYEKEE, per germline (reference sequence). Trimming took off 2 bases at V and 5 bases at J, with 11 bases between the two ends. The CDR3 extends over 13 amino acids. The assay was immunoSEQ multiplex PCR, and TCRdb's table has in-frame clones only and misses some. Among fewer than 90,000 clones listed, 88% were seen once. The chain is built from TRBV5-5 and TRBJ2-7; unclear D gene. The sequence came from a human donor in a cohort sampled during active COVID-19. Sequenced sample: peripheral blood. The CDR3 sequence: CASSLNLGDEQYF. CDR3 coding DNA: TGTGCCAGCAGCTTAAACCTGGGCGACGAGCAGTACTTC.